The subject of this entry is one TCR beta chain. This clone was seen more than once but under ten times. Its antigen remains undetermined. No clone much larger than this one lies a single base away; base qualities are absent. The data were obtained in a study of blood T cell repertoires in COVID-19 (TCRdb year 2020). Describing the broader study: Collaborator samples came from the United States, Italy and Spain and covered acute and convalescent phases of COVID-19. The material from the prospective study consisted of cDNA or gDNA derived from T cells, B-cell-depleted T cells, or PBMCs. Deeply sampled blood TCRbeta repertoires from subjects exposed to, actively infected with, or recovered from COVID-19 were included in the dataset. The repertoires were released in a freely available public database meant as a resource for research on the immune response to SARS-CoV-2. Samples came from the ongoing ImmuneRACE study (first 160 participants) plus 1,254 subjects from 6 global collaborators. The sample metadata nearly always contained a de-identified subject ID, COVID-19 status, age in years and sex. Where available, HLA class I and class II types were taken from metadata supplied by the sample provider and were not determined by assay-based typing.

TCRbeta CDR3 regions were amplified from genomic DNA by means of the immunoSEQ Assay, a bias-controlled multiplex PCR. The original methods were these. The number of nucleated cells in each sample was estimated by amplification of reference gene primers within the assay. To quantify the absolute abundance of each unique TCRbeta CDR3 rearrangement, sequence reads were collapsed and filtered. For each sample, productive Simpson clonality was calculated by taking the square root of Simpson's diversity index across productive rearrangements. Not all clones reach the TCRdb copy of this immuneACCESS table, which keeps in-frame sequences only. Checked studies attribute under half of the gap to unresolved V genes and leave the rest unexplained. That table supplies the V and J calls and clone size; D and trimming were determined from the DNA. The sample includes about 69,000 clones, with nearly 80% observed a single time. Approximately 50% of the sample comes from the top ten.

Overall results and qualifications from the work: The amount of clinical and demographic metadata varied by source and participant and was provided uncurated.

The collaborating institutions used their own protocols to collect whole blood in K2EDTA tubes. For TCRbeta analysis, collaborators shipped samples as frozen whole blood, isolated PBMCs, or DNA extracted from either of those sample types. CDR1 and CDR2, looked up from the germline V gene (reference sequence), are MNHEY and SMNVEV. Trimming leaves V shorter by 2 bases and J shorter by 5 bases, with the junction holding 5 bases beyond the gene matches. The CDR3 goes from the cysteine to the phenylalanine over 15 residues. Just CDR3 DNA is preserved here, 45 bases in frame from base 1. This receptor was taken from a human donor in a cohort sampled during active COVID-19. Sequencing used peripheral blood. Here the chain combines TRBV27 and TRBJ1-3, with 8 middle bases fitting TRBD1. The CDR3 here reads CASSLSGQGRNTIYF. The nucleotide sequence reads as follows: TGTGCCAGCAGTTTAAGCGGACAGGGTAGAAACACCATATATTTT.